These T cell receptor beta chains were read from a single sample in a study of blood T cell repertoires in COVID-19. TCRdb keeps only in-frame clones here, not all; method: immunoSEQ multiplex PCR. Of about 140,000 clones listed, 84% are singletons. Input material: peripheral blood. The source of these receptors is a man aged 60-69 years with active or convalescent COVID-19. The CDR3 runs from the conserved cysteine through the conserved F or W. The D gene is left open where the match is weak. Rows may omit the clone size; those that give it use once, few, many or a size class.

abundance	v_gene	j_gene	d_gene	CDR3nt	CDR3aa
once	TRBV11-2	TRBJ2-5	TRBD1	TGTGCCAGCAGCTCCGACCAACACAGGGGGGAGACCCAGTACTTC	CASSSDQHRGETQYF
.	TRBV9	TRBJ2-5	.	TGTGCCAGCAGCGTAGCCCCAGGTGGGAGGGAGACCCAGTACTTC	CASSVAPGGRETQYF
.	TRBV2	TRBJ1-2	.	TGTGCCAGAGTAAATGGACACAACTATGGCTACACCTTC	CARVNGHNYGYTF
few	TRBV7-9	TRBJ1-2	.	TGTGCCAGCAGCCAGGACAGCTATGGCTACACCTTC	CASSQDSYGYTF
.	TRBV19	TRBJ2-7	.	TGTGCCAGTAGTGTGACGCAGGGGAGGGGTTCCGAGCAGTACTTC	CASSVTQGRGSEQYF
.	TRBV7-9	TRBJ1-5	TRBD1	TGTGCCAGCAGCCGTATACAGGGGGAAGGCAATCAGCCCCAGCATTTT	CASSRIQGEGNQPQHF
.	TRBV10-3	TRBJ1-5	.	TGTGCCATCAGTGACCAGGCAGAACAGCCCCAGCATTTT	CAISDQAEQPQHF
.	TRBV4-3	TRBJ1-1	.	TGCGCCAGCAGCCAAGATGGGCCGACTACGAACACTGAAGCTTTCTTT	CASSQDGPTTNTEAFF
.	TRBV7-2	TRBJ2-2	TRBD1	TGTGCCAGCAGCCCGGGACAGGCATTCACCGGGGAGCTGTTTTTT	CASSPGQAFTGELFF
.	TRBV4-3	TRBJ1-1	TRBD1	TGCGCCAGCAGCCAAGATTACCTCAGGGCAGGGGGCTGGGACACTGAAGCTTTCTTT	CASSQDYLRAGGWDTEAFF
.	TRBV19	TRBJ1-5	TRBD1	TGTGCCAGTAGTACCGGGACAGGGAAAAGGTCCCAGCATTTT	CASSTGTGKRSQHF
.	TRBV7-9	TRBJ2-6	.	TGTGCCAGCAGCTTACAAGAGGTTCCTGGGGCCAACGTCCTGACTTTC	CASSLQEVPGANVLTF
.	TRBV27	TRBJ2-3	TRBD1	TGTGCCAGCAGTTTAGTCGGGACAGGGAACACAGATACGCAGTATTTT	CASSLVGTGNTDTQYF
.	TRBV18	TRBJ2-7	.	TGTGCCAGCTGCCAGGAACGTCTGAAAGAGCAGTACTTC	CASCQERLKEQYF
once	TRBV30	TRBJ2-5	.	TGTGCCTGGAGTACCCGACTGGGGCGGCAAGAGACCCAGTACTTC	CAWSTRLGRQETQYF
.	TRBV30	TRBJ1-2	TRBD1	TGTGCCTGGAGTCCAACCGGGACAGGGGGCTGGGGCTACACCTTC	CAWSPTGTGGWGYTF
once	TRBV7-8	TRBJ1-5	.	TGTGCCAGCAGCGTGATGGGGCGTGGATCAAATCAGCCCCAGCATTTT	CASSVMGRGSNQPQHF
few	TRBV19	TRBJ1-2	.	TGTGCCAGTAGTATGGGTGTCCTCCAGGGGATTTACTATGGCTACACCTTC	CASSMGVLQGIYYGYTF